The source of this T cell receptor beta chain is a study of regulatory T cells in long-lasting Graves disease. Findings of the study overall: The study found TRBV28, TRBJ1-2 and TRBJ2-5 favored in persistent disease.

This clonotype showed up just a few times. The antigen is not known. At one end the junction does not follow the germline gene, possibly because of a read error. The germline V gene has CDR1 MGHDK and CDR2 SYGVNS. The CDR3 runs to 14 residues. Arm-PCR of CDR3 regions and iRepertoire HTBI primers were the basis on which TCR beta libraries were built. TCRdb reprocessed the multiplex PCR reads with MiXCR, giving one entry per CDR3 protein. The sample has approximately 400,000 distinct CDR3 sequences, roughly a sixth seen once. As for time point: newly diagnosed GD, antithyroid drugs for less than 3 months. PBMC RNA served as the TCR library source. The patient group derived from an endocrinology department in Xi'an, China. A volume of nine milliliters of peripheral blood was collected in EDTA tubes.

The rearrangement joins TRBV25-1 to TRBJ2-7, with D perhaps matching TRBD1 or TRBD2 (6 bases each). This specimen consisted of peripheral blood mononuclear cells (PBMCs), obtained at new diagnosis, from a patient treated with antithyroid drugs. The sequence derives from a female donor with Graves disease. Here the CDR3 DNA reads TGTGCCAGCAGTGTCGGTAACGGGGGCTACGCGCAGTACTTC. It yields the protein CASSVGNGGYAQYF.